This T cell receptor (beta chain) was observed in a study of control samples from healthy donors and cancer patients. The ends were cut back, 10 bases at V and 3 bases at J, with 18 bases in the middle. This CDR3 is built from 14 residues. CDR1 and CDR2 from the germline V gene are SNHLY and FYNNEI. Assay used: immunoSEQ multiplex PCR; TCRdb lists only in-frame clones, some missing. The repertoire has about 100,000 clones, around 88% of them found once; the top ten carry about 8%. The source of this sequence is a young man in good health. J is TRBJ1-1 and V is TRBV2, with D uncertain. Sequenced input: blood. For the CDR3, the DNA is TGTGCCAACAGCACCAGCGGGGTGGACACTGAAGCTTTCTTT. It specifies CANSTSGVDTEAFF.